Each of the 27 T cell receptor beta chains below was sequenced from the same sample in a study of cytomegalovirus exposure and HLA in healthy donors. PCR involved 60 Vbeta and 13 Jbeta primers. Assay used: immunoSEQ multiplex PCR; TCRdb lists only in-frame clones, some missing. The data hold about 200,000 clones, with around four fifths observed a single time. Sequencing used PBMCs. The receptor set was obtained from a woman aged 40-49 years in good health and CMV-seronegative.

The CDR3 sequence is CASGLMGQSHNEQFF. The CDR3 bases are TGTGCCAGCGGACTTATGGGACAGAGCCACAATGAGCAGTTCTTC. The rearrangement joins TRBV27 to TRBJ2-1; 7 positions match TRBD1. CDR3 length equals 15 residues. V was pared by 8 bases and J by 5 bases, with 12 bases of the junction left unmatched. CDR1 MNHEY and CDR2 SMNVEV come from the germline V gene (reference sequence).

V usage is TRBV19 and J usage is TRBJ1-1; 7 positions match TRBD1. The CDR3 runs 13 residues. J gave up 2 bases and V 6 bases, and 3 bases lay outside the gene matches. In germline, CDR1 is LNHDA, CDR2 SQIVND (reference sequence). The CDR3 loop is CASRDRDNTEAFF. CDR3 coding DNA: TGTGCCAGTAGAGACAGGGACAACACTGAAGCTTTCTTT.

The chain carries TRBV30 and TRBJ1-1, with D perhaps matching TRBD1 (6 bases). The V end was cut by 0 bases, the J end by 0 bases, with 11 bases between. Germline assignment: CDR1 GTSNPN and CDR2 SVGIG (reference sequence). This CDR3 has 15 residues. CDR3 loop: CAWSVVGQLNTEAFF. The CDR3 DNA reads TGTGCCTGGAGTGTAGTAGGACAGCTGAACACTGAAGCTTTCTTT.

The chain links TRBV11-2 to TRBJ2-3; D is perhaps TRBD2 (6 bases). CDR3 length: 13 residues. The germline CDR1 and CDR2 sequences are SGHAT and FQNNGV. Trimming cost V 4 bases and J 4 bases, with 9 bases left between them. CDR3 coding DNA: TGTGCCAGCAGCTCGGGAGCGGCAGATACGCAGTATTTT. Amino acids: CASSSGAADTQYF.

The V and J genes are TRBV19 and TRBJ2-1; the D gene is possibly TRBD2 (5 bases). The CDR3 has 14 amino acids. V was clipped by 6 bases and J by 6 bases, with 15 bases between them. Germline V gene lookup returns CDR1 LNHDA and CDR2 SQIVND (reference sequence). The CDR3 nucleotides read TGTGCCAGTAGAATGTTTAGCGAGCTCAATGAGCAGTTCTTC. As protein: CASRMFSELNEQFF. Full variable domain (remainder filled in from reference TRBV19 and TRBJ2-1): DGGITQSPKYLFRKEGQNVTLSCEQNLNHDAMYWYRQDPGQGLRLIYYSQIVNDFQKGDIAEGYSVSREKKESFPLTVTSAQKNPTAFYLCASRMFSELNEQFFGPGTRLTVL.

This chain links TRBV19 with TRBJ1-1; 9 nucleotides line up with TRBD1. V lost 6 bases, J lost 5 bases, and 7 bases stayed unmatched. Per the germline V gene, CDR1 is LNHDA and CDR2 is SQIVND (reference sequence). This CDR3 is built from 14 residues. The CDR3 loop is CASSGQGWRTEAFF. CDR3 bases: TGTGCCAGTAGCGGACAGGGGTGGAGGACTGAAGCTTTCTTT.

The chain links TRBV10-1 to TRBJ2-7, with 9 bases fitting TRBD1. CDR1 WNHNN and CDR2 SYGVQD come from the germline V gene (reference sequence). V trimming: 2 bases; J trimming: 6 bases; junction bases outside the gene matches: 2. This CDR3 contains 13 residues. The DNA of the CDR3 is TGCGCCAGCAGTGAGAGGACAGGGGTCGAGCAGTACTTC. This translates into CASSERTGVEQYF.

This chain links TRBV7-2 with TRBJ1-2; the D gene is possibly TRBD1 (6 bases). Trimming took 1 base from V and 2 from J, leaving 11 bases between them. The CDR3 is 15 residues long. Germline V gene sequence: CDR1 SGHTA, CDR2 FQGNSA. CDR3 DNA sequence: TGTGCCAGCAGCTTAGGTTGGACAGCAAACTATGGCTACACCTTC. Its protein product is CASSLGWTANYGYTF.

CDR3 in amino acids: CASTLQGPYNEQFF. DNA for the CDR3: TGTGCCAGCACCCTACAGGGCCCCTACAATGAGCAGTTCTTC. The chain links TRBV6-5 to TRBJ2-1, with D maybe TRBD1 (6 bases). Looked up from germline, CDR1 is MNHEY and CDR2 is SVGAGI. There are 14 residues in the CDR3. Trimming left V 7 bases short and J 2 bases short, with 12 bases between.

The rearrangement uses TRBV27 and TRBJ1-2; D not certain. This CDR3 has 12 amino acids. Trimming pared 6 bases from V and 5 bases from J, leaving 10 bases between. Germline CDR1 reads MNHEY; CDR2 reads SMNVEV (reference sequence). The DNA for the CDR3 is TGTGCCAGCAGAAGAGGGTTATATGGCTACACCTTC. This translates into CASRRGLYGYTF.

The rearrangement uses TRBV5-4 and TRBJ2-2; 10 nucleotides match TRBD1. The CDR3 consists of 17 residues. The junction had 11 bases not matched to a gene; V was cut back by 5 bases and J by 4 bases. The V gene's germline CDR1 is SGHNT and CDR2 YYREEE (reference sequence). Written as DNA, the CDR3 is TGTGCCAGCAGTTTTACTCCCGGGACAGGGGTCACCGGGGAGCTGTTTTTT. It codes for CASSFTPGTGVTGELFF.

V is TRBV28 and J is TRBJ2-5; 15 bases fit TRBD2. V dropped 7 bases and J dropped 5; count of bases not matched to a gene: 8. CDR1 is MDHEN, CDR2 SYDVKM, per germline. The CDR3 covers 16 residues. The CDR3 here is CASKTRTSGRGETQYF. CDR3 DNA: TGTGCCAGCAAGACCAGGACTAGCGGGAGGGGCGAGACCCAGTACTTC.

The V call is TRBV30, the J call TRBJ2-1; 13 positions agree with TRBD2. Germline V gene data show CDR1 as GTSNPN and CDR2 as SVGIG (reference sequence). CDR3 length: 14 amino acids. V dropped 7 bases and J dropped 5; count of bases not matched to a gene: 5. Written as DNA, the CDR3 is TGTGCCTTTACCGGGACTAGCGGGGACAATGAGCAGTTCTTC. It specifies CAFTGTSGDNEQFF.

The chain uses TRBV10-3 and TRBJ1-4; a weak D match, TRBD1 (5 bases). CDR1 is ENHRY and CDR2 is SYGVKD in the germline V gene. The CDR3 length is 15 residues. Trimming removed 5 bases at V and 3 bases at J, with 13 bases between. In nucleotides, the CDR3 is TGTGCCATCAGTACGGGGGAAAGTGCTAATGAAAAACTGTTTTTT. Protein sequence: CAISTGESANEKLFF.

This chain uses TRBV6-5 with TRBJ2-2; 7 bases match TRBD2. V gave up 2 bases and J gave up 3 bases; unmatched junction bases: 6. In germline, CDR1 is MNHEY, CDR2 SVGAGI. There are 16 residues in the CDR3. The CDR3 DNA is TGTGCCAGCAGTTACCATAGGACTAGAGACACCGGGGAGCTGTTTTTT. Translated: CASSYHRTRDTGELFF.

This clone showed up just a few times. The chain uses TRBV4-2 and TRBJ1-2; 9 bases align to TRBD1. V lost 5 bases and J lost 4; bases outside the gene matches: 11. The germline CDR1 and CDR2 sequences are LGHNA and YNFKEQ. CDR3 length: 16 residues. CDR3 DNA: TGTGCCAGCAGCTCCCCCGGGACAGGGTCTGTCTATGGCTACACCTTC. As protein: CASSSPGTGSVYGYTF.

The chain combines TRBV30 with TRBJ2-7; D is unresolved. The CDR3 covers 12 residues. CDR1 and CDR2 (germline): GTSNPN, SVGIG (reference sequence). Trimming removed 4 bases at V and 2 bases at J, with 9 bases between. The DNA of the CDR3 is TGTGCCTGGAATAACGGAGCCTACGAGCAGTACTTC. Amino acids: CAWNNGAYEQYF.

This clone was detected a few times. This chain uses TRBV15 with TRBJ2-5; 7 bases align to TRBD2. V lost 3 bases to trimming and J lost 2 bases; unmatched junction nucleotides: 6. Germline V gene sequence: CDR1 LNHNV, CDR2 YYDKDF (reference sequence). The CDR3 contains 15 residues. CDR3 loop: CATSSHYSGQETQYF. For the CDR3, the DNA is TGTGCCACCAGCAGCCACTATAGCGGGCAAGAGACCCAGTACTTC.

The CDR3 nucleotides are TGTGCCAGCTCACCTACCGCAACCCGCGGAGCTTTCTTT. It yields the protein CASSPTATRGAFF. The V gene is TRBV18, the J gene TRBJ1-1; no definite D call. Trimming pared 3 bases from V and 10 bases from J, leaving 15 bases between. CDR3 size: 13 residues. The V gene's germline CDR1 is KGHSH and CDR2 LQKENI. The full variable domain, rest sourced from reference TRBV18 and TRBJ1-1, is NAGVMQNPRHLVRRRGQEARLRCSPMKGHSHVYWYRQLPEEGLKFMVYLQKENIIDESGMPKERFSAEFPKEGPSILRIQQVVRGDSAAYFCASSPTATRGAFFGQGTRLTVV.

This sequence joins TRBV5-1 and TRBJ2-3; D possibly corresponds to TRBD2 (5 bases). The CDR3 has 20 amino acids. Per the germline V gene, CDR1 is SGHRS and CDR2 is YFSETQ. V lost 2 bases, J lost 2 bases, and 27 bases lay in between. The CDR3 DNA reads TGCGCCAGCAGCTTCTATCCTTCGGCGGGCCCCAAGTCCTTCACAGATACGCAGTATTTT. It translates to CASSFYPSAGPKSFTDTQYF.

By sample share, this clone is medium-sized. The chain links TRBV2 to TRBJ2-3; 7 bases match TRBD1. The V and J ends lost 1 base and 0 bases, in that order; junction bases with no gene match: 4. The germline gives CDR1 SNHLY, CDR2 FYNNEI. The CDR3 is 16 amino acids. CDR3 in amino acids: CASSEGWDSSTDTQYF. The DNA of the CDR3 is TGTGCCAGCAGTGAAGGATGGGACAGTAGCACAGATACGCAGTATTTT.

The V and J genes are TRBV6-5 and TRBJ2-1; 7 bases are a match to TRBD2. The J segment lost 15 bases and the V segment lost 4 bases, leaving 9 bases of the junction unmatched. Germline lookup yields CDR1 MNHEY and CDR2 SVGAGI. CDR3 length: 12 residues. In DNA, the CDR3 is TGTGCCAGCAGTTCGCGAAGTAGCGGGCGGTTCTTC. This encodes CASSSRSSGRFF.

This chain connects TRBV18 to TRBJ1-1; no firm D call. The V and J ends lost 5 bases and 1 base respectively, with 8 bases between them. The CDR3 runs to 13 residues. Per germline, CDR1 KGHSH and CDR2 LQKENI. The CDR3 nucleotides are TGTGCCAGCTCAGGGCTTGCGAACACTGAAGCTTTCTTT. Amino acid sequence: CASSGLANTEAFF.

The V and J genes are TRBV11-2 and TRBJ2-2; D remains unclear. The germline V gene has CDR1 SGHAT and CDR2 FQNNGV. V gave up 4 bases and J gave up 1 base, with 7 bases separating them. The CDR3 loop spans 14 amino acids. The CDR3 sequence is CASSYQMNTGELFF. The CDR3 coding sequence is TGTGCCAGCAGCTATCAGATGAACACCGGGGAGCTGTTTTTT. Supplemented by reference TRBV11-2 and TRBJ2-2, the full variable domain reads EAGVAQSPRYKIIEKRQSVAFWCNPISGHATLYWYQQILGQGPKLLIQFQNNGVVDDSQLPKDRFSAERLKGVDSTLKIQPAKLEDSAVYLCASSYQMNTGELFFGEGSRLTVL.

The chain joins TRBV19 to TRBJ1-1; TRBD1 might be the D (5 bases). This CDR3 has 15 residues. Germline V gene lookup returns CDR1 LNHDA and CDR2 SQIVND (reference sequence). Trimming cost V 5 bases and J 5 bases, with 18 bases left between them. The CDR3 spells CASSRGVRERTEAFF. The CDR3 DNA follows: TGTGCCAGTAGTCGGGGGGTAAGGGAGAGGACTGAAGCTTTCTTT.

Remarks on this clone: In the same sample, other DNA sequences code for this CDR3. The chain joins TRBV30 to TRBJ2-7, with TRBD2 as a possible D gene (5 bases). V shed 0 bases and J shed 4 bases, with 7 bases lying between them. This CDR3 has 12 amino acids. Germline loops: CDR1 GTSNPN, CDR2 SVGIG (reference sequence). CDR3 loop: CAWSVTGYEQYF. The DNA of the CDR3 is TGTGCCTGGAGTGTTACGGGATACGAGCAGTACTTC.

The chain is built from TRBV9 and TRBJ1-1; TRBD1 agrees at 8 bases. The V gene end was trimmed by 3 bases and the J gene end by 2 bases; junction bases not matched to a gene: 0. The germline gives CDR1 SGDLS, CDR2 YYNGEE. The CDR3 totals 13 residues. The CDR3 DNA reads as TGTGCCAGCAGCGCAGGGGGCAACACTGAAGCTTTCTTT. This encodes CASSAGGNTEAFF. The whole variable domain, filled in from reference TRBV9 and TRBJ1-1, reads DSGVTQTPKHLITATGQRVTLRCSPRSGDLSVYWYQQSLDQGLQFLIQYYNGEERAKGNILERFSAQQFPDLHSELNLSSLELGDSALYFCASSAGGNTEAFFGQGTRLTVV.